A selection of T cell receptor beta chains follows, all from one sample in a study of beta chain features in type 1 diabetes. Produced via immunoSEQ multiplex PCR; TCRdb's table is partial and in-frame only. The sample shows about 290,000 clones, around 7.8% of them seen only once. Sequenced input: central memory CD4+ T cells from blood. The receptors here all came from a woman under 30 in good health. CDR3s leave out the opening cysteine and the closing phenylalanine or tryptophan.

ASSGQVLYPGGYT TRBV14
ASSERGAESYNEQF TRBV2
SVGYRGVVEKLF TRBV29-1
ASSVPGSTDTQY TRBV5-1
ASSSGFGNEQY TRBV6-5
ASSITAHYEQY TRBV19
ASSPPRAQVQTEQF TRBV18
ASRLDSGWGQPQH TRBV19
ASSFTASGGPEQF TRBV12-1
ASSLGLTEQF TRBV7-2
ASTGPSANTGELF TRBV2
ASSSLGFSYNEQF TRBV5-1
ASTTRWTSGDTTQY TRBV7-2
ASRYGTVNNEQF TRBV4-3
ASSQVFSGGYT TRBV7-8
ASSPTSGHETQY TRBV5-4
ASSPWGRNTEAF TRBV18
ASSQDPKADTQY TRBV4-3
ATNSGGTGNTIY TRBV28
ASSPRGTSGGVEQF TRBV5-4
ASSTSGRDEETQY TRBV21-1
ASSQDPYTEAF TRBV4-1
ASSLIRDEQY TRBV7-2
ASTIEYRAGELF TRBV11-2
ASSPQMGQKYGYT TRBV6-1
ASSQDSAYGMETQY TRBV14
ASSLVSRGYNEQF TRBV5-1
ASKLTGVADTEAF TRBV28
ASSLVGSVYNEQF TRBV7-2
ASNQDKGADTQY TRBV9
ASSPGTGIETQY TRBV18
ASSFLTGKGGELF TRBV28
ASSLEASGIQETQY TRBV7-7
AWSRQSTYNEQF TRBV30
ASSFHSGANVLT TRBV27
SVVAQDHGYT TRBV29-1
ASSFGGRGAF TRBV11-3
ASRGSSIMTYEQY TRBV2
ASSWDRETGELF TRBV7-2
ASSPTGGYEKLF TRBV7-2
ASSTRPGQNQPQH TRBV7-3
ASSQLRTGSGANVLT TRBV23-1
ASSLVGTQAGNTIY TRBV7-2
ASSLVLRTGELF TRBV7-2
ASKLAGRETQY TRBV6-6
ASSQDLSSQGYT TRBV4-2
ASSQVPGSGNTIY TRBV7-9
ASSHWGNYGYT TRBV4-1
ASTSLRGRSHGYT TRBV11-3
ASVSYSNQPQH TRBV2